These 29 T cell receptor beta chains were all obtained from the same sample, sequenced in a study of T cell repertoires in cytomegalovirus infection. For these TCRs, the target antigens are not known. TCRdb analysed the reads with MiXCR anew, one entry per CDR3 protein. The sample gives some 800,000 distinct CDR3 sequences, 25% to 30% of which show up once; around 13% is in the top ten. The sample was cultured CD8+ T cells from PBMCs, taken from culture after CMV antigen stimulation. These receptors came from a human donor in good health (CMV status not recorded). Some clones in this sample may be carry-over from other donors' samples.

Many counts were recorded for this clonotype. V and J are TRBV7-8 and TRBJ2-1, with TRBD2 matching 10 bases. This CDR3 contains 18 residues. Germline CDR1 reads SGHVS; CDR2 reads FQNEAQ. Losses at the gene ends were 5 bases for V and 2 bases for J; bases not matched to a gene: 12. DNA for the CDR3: TGTGCCAGCAGCCCCTTAATGGTGAGCGGGGGGGCCTACAATGAGCAGTTCTTC. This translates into CASSPLMVSGGAYNEQFF.

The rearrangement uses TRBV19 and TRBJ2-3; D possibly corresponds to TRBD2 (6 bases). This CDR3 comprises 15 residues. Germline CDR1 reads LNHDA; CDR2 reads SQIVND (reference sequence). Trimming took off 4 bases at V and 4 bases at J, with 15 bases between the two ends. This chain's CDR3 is CASSRKTGRPDTQYF. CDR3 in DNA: TGTGCCAGTAGTAGAAAAACCGGGAGACCAGATACGCAGTATTTT.

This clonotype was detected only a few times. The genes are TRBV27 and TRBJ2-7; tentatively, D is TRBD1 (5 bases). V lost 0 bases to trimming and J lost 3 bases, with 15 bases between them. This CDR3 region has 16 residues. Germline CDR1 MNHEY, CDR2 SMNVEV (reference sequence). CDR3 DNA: TGTGCCAGCAGTTTATCCGGCAGGGCGTCGATCTACGAGCAGTACTTC. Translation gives CASSLSGRASIYEQYF.

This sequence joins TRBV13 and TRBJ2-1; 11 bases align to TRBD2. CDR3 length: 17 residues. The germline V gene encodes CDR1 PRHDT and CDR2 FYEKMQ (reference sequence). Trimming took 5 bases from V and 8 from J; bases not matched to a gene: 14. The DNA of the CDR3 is TGTGCCAGCAGCATGTCCCGTAGCGGGGGGGGTTCGGATGAGCAGTTCTTC. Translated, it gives CASSMSRSGGGSDEQFF.

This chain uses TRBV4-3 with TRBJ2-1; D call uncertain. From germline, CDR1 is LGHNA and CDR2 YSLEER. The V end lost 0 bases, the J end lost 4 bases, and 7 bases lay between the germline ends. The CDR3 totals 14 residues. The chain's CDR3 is CASSQDSEYNEQFF. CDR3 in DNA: TGCGCCAGCAGCCAAGATTCGGAGTACAATGAGCAGTTCTTC.

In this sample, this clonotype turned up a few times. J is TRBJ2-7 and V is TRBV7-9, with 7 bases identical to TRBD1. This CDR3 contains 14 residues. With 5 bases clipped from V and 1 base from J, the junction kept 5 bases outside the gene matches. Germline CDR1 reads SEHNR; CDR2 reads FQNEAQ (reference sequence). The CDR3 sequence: CASSADRVSYEQYV. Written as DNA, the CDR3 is TGTGCCAGCAGCGCAGACAGGGTGTCCTACGAGCAGTACGTC.

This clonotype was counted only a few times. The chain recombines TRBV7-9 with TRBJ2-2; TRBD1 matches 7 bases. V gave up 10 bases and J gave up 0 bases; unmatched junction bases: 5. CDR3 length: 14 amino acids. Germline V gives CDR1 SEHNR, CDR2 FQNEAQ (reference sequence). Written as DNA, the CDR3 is TGTGCCACCCAGGGACAGTCGAACACCGGGGAGCTGTTTTTT. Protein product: CATQGQSNTGELFF.

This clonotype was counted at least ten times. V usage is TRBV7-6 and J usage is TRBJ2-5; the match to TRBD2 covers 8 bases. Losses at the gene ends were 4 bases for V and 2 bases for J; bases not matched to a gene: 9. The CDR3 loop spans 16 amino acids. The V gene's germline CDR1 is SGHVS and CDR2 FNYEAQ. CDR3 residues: CASSYRVAGNQETQYF. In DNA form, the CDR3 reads TGTGCCAGCAGCTATAGAGTAGCGGGGAATCAAGAGACCCAGTACTTC. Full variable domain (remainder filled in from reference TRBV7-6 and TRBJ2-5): GAGVSQSPRYKVTKRGQDVALRCDPISGHVSLYWYRQALGQGPEFLTYFNYEAQQDKSGLPNDRFSAERPEGSISTLTIQRTEQRDSAMYRCASSYRVAGNQETQYFGPGTRLLVL.

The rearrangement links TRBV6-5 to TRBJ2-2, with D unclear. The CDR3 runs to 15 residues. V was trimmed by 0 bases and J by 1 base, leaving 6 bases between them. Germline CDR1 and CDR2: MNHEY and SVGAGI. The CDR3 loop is CASSYSSMNTGELFF. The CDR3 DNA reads TGTGCCAGCAGTTACTCCTCAATGAACACCGGGGAGCTGTTTTTT.

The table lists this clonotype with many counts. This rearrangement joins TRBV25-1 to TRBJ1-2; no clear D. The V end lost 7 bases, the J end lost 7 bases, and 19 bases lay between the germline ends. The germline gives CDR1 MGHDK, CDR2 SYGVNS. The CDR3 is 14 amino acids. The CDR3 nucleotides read TGTGCCAGCATTCTTCCCCATCGGCACTCTGGCTACACCTTC. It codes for CASILPHRHSGYTF.

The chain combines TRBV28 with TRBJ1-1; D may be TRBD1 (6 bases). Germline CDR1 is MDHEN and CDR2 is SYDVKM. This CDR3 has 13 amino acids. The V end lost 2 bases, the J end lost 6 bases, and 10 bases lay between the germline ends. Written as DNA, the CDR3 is TGTGCCAGCAGTTTACACAGGGTATCTGAAGCTTTCTTT. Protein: CASSLHRVSEAFF.

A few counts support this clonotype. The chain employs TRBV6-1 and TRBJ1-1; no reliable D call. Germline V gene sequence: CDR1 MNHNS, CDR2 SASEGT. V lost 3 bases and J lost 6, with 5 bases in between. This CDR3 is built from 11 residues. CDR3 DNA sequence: TGTGCCAGCAGTGATTACCCTGAAGCTTTCTTT. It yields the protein CASSDYPEAFF.

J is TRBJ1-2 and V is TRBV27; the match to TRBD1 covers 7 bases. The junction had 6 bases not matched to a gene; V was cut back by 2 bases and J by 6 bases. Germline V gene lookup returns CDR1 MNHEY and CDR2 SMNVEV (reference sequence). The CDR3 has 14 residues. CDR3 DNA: TGTGCCAGCAGTTTACTAGGGGGCCTCGATGGCTACACCTTC. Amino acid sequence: CASSLLGGLDGYTF.

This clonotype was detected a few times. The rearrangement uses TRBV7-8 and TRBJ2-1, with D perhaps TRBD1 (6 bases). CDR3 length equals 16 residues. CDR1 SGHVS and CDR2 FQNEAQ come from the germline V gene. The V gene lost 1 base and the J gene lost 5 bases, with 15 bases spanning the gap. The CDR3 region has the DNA TGTGCCAGCAGCTTAGACGGGCAGGGGCCAAACAATGAGCAGTTCTTC. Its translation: CASSLDGQGPNNEQFF.

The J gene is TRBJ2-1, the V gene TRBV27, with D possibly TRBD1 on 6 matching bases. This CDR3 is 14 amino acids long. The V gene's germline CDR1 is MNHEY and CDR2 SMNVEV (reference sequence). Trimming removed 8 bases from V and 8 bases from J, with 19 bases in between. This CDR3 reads CASASGWKGDEQFF. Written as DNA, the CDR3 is TGTGCCAGCGCGTCTGGTTGGAAGGGGGATGAGCAGTTCTTC.

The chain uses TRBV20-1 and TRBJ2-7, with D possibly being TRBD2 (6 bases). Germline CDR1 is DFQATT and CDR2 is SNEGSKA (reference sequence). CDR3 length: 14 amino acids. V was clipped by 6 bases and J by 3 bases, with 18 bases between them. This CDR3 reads CSAKPAGGLYEQYF. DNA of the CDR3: TGCAGTGCCAAACCAGCCGGGGGTCTCTACGAGCAGTACTTC.

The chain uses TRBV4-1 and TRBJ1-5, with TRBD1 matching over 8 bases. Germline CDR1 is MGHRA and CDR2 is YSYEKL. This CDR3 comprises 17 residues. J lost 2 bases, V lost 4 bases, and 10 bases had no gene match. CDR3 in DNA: TGCGCCAGCAGCCGGGGGACAGGCCGTGGGCGCAATCAGCCCCAGCATTTT. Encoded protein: CASSRGTGRGRNQPQHF.

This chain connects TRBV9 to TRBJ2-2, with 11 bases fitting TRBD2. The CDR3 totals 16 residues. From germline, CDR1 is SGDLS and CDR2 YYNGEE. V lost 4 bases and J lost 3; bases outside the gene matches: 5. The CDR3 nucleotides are TGTGCCAGCAGCTCAGCTAGCGGGGGGTACACCGGGGAGCTGTTTTTT. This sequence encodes CASSSASGGYTGELFF.

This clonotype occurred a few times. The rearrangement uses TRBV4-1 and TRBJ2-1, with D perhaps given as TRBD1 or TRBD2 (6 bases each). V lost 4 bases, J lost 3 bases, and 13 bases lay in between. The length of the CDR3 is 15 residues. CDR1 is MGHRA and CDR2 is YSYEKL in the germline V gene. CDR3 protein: CASSPNREVYNEQFF. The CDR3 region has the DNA TGCGCCAGCAGCCCAAACAGGGAGGTCTACAATGAGCAGTTCTTC.

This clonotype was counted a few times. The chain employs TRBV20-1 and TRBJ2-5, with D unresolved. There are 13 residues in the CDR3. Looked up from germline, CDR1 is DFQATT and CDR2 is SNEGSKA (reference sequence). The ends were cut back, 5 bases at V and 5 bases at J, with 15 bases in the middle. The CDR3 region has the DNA TGCAGTGCTCCCGTGCTGAGAGAGGAGACCCAGTACTTC. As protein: CSAPVLREETQYF.

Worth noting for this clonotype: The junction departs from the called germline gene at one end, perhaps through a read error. The CDR3 DNA sequence: TGTGCCAGCAGTTTGAATCTATTCTATGTCTACACCTTC. It is translated as CASSLNLFYVYTF. V is TRBV12-3 or TRBV12-4 and J is TRBJ1-2; D remains ambiguous. The CDR3 length is 13 residues.

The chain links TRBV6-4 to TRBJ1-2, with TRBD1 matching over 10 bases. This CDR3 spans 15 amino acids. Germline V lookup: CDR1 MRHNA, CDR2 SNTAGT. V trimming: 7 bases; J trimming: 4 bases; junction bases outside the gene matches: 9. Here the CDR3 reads CASKVDRGSSYGYTF. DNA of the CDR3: TGTGCCAGCAAGGTGGACAGGGGGTCTTCCTATGGCTACACCTTC.

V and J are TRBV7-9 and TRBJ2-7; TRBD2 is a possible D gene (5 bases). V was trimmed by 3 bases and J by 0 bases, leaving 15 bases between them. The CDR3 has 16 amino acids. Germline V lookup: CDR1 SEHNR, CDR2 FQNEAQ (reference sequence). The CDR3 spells CASSFIIGGPSYEQYV. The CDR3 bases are TGTGCCAGCAGCTTCATCATCGGCGGGCCCTCCTACGAGCAGTACGTC.

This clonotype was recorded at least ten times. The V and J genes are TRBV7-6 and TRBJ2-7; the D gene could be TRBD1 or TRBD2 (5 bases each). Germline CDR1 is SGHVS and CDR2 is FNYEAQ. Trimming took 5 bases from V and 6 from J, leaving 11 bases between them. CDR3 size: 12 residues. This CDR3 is CASSLGTREQYF. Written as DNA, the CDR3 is TGTGCCAGCAGCCTAGGGACGCGCGAGCAGTACTTC.

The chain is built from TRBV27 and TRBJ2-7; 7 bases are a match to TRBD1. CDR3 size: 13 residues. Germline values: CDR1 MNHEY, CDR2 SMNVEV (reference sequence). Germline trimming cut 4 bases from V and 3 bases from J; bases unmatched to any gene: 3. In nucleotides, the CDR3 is TGTGCCAGCAGTTGGGACAGACACTACGAGCAGTACTTC. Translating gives CASSWDRHYEQYF.

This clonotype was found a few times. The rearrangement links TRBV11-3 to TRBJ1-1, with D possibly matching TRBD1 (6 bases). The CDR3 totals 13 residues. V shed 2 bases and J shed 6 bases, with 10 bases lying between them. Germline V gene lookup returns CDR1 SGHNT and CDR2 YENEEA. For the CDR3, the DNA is TGTGCCAGCAGCTTAACAGGGAGCGCTGAAGCTTTCTTT. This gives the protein CASSLTGSAEAFF.

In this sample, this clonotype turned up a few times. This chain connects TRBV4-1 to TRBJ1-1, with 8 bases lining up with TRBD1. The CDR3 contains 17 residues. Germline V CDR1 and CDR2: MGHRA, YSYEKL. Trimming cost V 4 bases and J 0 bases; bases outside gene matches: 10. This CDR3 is CASSLGQGAAMNTEAFF. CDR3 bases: TGCGCCAGCAGCCTAGGACAGGGCGCAGCTATGAACACTGAAGCTTTCTTT.

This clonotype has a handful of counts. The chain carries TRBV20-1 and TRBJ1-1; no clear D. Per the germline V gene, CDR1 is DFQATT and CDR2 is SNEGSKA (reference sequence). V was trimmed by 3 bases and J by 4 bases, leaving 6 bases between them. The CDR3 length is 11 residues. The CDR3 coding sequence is TGCAGTGCTAGGGTAGGCACTGAAGCTTTCTTT. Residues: CSARVGTEAFF.

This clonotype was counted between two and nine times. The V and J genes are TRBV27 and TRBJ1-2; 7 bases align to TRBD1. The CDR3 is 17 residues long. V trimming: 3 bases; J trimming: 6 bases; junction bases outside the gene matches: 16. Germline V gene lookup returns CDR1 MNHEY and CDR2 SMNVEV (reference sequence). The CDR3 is CASSFSEEEGAPDGYTF. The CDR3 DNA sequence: TGTGCCAGCAGTTTCTCGGAGGAGGAGGGGGCGCCGGATGGCTACACCTTC.